These T cell receptor beta chains were read from a single sample in a study of CD8 T cells in Susac syndrome. TCRdb independently ran MiXCR on the immunoSEQ multiplex PCR reads; one entry per CDR3 protein. The sample comprises approximately 190,000 distinct CDR3 sequences, about 91% of which are singletons, and approximately 0.09% rests with the top ten. Sequenced: CD4+ T cells from PBMCs. These receptors all stem from a human donor with Susac syndrome. CDR3s include the opening cysteine and the closing phenylalanine or tryptophan. D genes are given only for firm matches. A clone size is listed for some rows: how often the clone was seen (once, few, many), or a class if it is expanded.

D gene: -; clone size: -; V gene: TRBV9; CDR3 length: 14; J gene: TRBJ1-1; CDR3 DNA: TGTGCCAGCAGCCCTCCCTCGGGGGGAACTGAAGCTTTCTTT; CDR3 protein: CASSPPSGGTEAFF
D gene: -; clone size: -; V gene: TRBV24-1; CDR3 length: 14; J gene: TRBJ2-5; CDR3 DNA: TGTGCCACCAGTGATTCCCAGGGCGGAGAGACCCAGTACTTC; CDR3 protein: CATSDSQGGETQYF
D gene: TRBD2; clone size: -; V gene: TRBV3-1; CDR3 length: 15; J gene: TRBJ2-1; CDR3 DNA: TGTGCCAGCATGAGAAGCGGGGGGGAAAACAATGAGCAGTTCTTC; CDR3 protein: CASMRSGGENNEQFF
D gene: -; clone size: -; V gene: TRBV5-6; CDR3 length: 15; J gene: TRBJ1-1; CDR3 DNA: TGTGCCAGCAGCCAGACCGGGACTCCGAACACTGAAGCTTTCTTT; CDR3 protein: CASSQTGTPNTEAFF
D gene: TRBD2; clone size: -; V gene: TRBV19; CDR3 length: 14; J gene: TRBJ2-1; CDR3 DNA: TGTGCCAGTCAAACTAGCGGGGGGGCCTATGAGCAGTTCTTC; CDR3 protein: CASQTSGGAYEQFF
D gene: -; clone size: -; V gene: TRBV3-1; CDR3 length: 17; J gene: TRBJ1-5; CDR3 DNA: TGTGCCAGCAGCCAGAGCCGGGACACACTGAACAATCAGCCCCAGCATTTT; CDR3 protein: CASSQSRDTLNNQPQHF
D gene: -; clone size: -; V gene: TRBV27; CDR3 length: 14; J gene: TRBJ2-1; CDR3 DNA: TGTGCCAGCAGTTTTTCGAGGGGTTACAATGAGCAGTTCTTC; CDR3 protein: CASSFSRGYNEQFF
D gene: -; clone size: -; V gene: TRBV5-4; CDR3 length: 15; J gene: TRBJ2-2; CDR3 DNA: TGTGCCAGCAGCCAACTGATGAAGTCTAGCGGGGAGCTGTTTTTT; CDR3 protein: CASSQLMKSSGELFF
D gene: -; clone size: -; V gene: TRBV9; CDR3 length: 16; J gene: TRBJ2-1; CDR3 DNA: TGTGCCAGCAGCGTAGGTTCGAAGGGGAGGTATACTGAGCAGTTCTTC; CDR3 protein: CASSVGSKGRYTEQFF
D gene: -; clone size: -; V gene: TRBV15; CDR3 length: 15; J gene: TRBJ1-2; CDR3 DNA: TGTGCCACCAGCAGAGACATACTGAACCGCTATGGCTACACCTTC; CDR3 protein: CATSRDILNRYGYTF
D gene: TRBD1; clone size: -; V gene: TRBV20-1; CDR3 length: 16; J gene: TRBJ1-5; CDR3 DNA: TGCAGTGCTAGAGATCGGGACAGCCCTAGCAATCAGCCCCAGCATTTT; CDR3 protein: CSARDRDSPSNQPQHF
D gene: -; clone size: -; V gene: TRBV5-6; CDR3 length: 15; J gene: TRBJ1-5; CDR3 DNA: TGTGCCAGCAGCCTACACGGGGCTGGCAATCAGCCCCAGCATTTT; CDR3 protein: CASSLHGAGNQPQHF
D gene: -; clone size: few; V gene: TRBV12-3/TRBV12-4; CDR3 length: 15; J gene: TRBJ1-6; CDR3 DNA: TGTGCCAGCAGTTTAGGGACAGCTGATAATTCACCCCTCCACTTT; CDR3 protein: CASSLGTADNSPLHF
D gene: -; clone size: -; V gene: TRBV6-5; CDR3 length: 14; J gene: TRBJ2-3; CDR3 DNA: TGTGCCAGCAGTTATCGCGGTTCCACAGATACGCAGTATTTT; CDR3 protein: CASSYRGSTDTQYF
D gene: TRBD2; clone size: -; V gene: TRBV5-1; CDR3 length: 18; J gene: TRBJ2-5; CDR3 DNA: TGCGCCAGCAGCTTGCACGACACGGCTAGCGGGAACCAAGAGACCCAGTACTTC; CDR3 protein: CASSLHDTASGNQETQYF
D gene: -; clone size: -; V gene: TRBV30; CDR3 length: 16; J gene: TRBJ1-6; CDR3 DNA: TGTGCCTGGAGGGAGGATGGGGCACCCTATAATTCACCCCTCCACTTT; CDR3 protein: CAWREDGAPYNSPLHF
D gene: -; clone size: -; V gene: TRBV24-1; CDR3 length: 13; J gene: TRBJ2-1; CDR3 DNA: TGTGCCACCATGTCGGCGGGACCAAGTGAGCAGTTCTTC; CDR3 protein: CATMSAGPSEQFF
D gene: TRBD1; clone size: -; V gene: TRBV3-1; CDR3 length: 13; J gene: TRBJ1-1; CDR3 DNA: TGTGCCAGCAGCCAAATAGGACAGGGGGAAGCTTTCTTT; CDR3 protein: CASSQIGQGEAFF